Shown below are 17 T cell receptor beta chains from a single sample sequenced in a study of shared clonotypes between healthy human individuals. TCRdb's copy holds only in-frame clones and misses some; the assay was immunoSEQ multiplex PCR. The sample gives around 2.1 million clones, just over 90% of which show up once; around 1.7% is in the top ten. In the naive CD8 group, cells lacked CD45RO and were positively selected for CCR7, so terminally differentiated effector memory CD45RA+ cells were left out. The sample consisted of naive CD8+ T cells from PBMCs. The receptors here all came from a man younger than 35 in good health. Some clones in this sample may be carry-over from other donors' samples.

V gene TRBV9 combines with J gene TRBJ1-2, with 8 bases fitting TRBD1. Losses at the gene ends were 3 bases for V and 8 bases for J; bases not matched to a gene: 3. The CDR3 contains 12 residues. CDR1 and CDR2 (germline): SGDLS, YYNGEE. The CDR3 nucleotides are TGTGCCAGCAGCGCGCCAGGGGGCGGCTACACCTTC. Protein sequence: CASSAPGGGYTF. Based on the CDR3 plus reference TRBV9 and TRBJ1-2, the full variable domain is DSGVTQTPKHLITATGQRVTLRCSPRSGDLSVYWYQQSLDQGLQFLIQYYNGEERAKGNILERFSAQQFPDLHSELNLSSLELGDSALYFCASSAPGGGYTFGSGTRLTVV.

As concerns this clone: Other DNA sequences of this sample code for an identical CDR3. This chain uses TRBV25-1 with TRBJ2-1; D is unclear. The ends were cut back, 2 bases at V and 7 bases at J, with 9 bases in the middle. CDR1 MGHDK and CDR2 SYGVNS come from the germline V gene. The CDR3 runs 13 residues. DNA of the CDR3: TGTGCCAGCAGTGAACTAGGTGGGAATGAGCAGTTCTTC. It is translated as CASSELGGNEQFF.

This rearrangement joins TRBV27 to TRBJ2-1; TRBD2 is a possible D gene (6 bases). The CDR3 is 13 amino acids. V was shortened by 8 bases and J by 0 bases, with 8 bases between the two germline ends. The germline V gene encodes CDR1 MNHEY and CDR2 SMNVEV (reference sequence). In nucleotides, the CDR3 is TGTGCCAGCGGGACTTCCTCCTACAATGAGCAGTTCTTC. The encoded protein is CASGTSSYNEQFF.

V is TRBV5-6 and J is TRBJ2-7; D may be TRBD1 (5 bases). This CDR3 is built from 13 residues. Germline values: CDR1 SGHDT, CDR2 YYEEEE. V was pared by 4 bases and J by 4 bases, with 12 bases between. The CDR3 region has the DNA TGTGCCAGCAGCGTAGGGGCTCGATACGAGCAGTACTTC. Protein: CASSVGARYEQYF.

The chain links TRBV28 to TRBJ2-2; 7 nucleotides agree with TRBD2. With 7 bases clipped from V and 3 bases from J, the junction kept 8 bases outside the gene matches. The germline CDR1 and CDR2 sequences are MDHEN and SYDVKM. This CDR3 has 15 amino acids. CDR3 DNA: TGTGCCAGCACCCCGCGGGAGCGCTACACCGGGGAGCTGTTTTTT. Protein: CASTPRERYTGELFF. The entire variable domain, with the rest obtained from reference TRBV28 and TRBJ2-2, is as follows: DVKVTQSSRYLVKRTGEKVFLECVQDMDHENMFWYRQDPGLGLRLIYFSYDVKMKEKGDIPEGYSVSREKKERFSLILESASTNQTSMYLCASTPRERYTGELFFGEGSRLTVL.

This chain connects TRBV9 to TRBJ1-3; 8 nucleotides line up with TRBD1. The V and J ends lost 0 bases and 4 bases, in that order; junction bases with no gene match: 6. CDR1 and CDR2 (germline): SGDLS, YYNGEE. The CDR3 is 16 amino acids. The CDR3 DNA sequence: TGTGCCAGCAGCGTAGAGGGCAGGGGGCCGGGAAACACCATATATTTT. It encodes CASSVEGRGPGNTIYF.

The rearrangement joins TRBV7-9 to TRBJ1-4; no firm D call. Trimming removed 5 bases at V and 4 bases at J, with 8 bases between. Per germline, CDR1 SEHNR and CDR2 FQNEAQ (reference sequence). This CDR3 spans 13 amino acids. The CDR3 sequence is CASSETHNEKLFF. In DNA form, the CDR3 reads TGTGCCAGCAGCGAGACCCATAATGAAAAACTGTTTTTT. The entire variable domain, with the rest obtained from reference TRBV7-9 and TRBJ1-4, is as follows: DTGVSQNPRHKITKRGQNVTFRCDPISEHNRLYWYRQTLGQGPEFLTYFQNEAQLEKSRLLSDRFSAERPKGSFSTLEIQRTEQGDSAMYLCASSETHNEKLFFGSGTQLSVL.

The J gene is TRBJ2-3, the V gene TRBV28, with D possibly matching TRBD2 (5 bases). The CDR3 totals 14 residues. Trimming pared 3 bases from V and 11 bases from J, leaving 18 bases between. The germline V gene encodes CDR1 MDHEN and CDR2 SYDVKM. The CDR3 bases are TGTGCCAGCAGTTTTAGGCGAAGGCGGGTTGAGCAGTATTTT. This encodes CASSFRRRRVEQYF.

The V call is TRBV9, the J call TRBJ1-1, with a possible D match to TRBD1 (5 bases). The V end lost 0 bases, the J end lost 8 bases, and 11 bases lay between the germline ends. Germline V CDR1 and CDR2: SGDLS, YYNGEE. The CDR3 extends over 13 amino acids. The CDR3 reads CASSVGTPEEAFF. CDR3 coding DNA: TGTGCCAGCAGCGTAGGGACACCTGAGGAAGCTTTCTTT.

CDR3 sequence: CASSQAASGQGTWIEVEQYF. The CDR3 DNA sequence: TGCGCCAGCAGCCAAGCCGCCTCGGGACAGGGTACTTGGATAGAAGTAGAGCAGTACTTC. The chain is built from TRBV4-1 and TRBJ2-7, with TRBD1 matching over 9 bases. The trim removed 1 base at V and 7 bases at J, leaving 23 bases unmatched. The CDR3 sequence is 20 residues long. The germline CDR1 and CDR2 sequences are MGHRA and YSYEKL.

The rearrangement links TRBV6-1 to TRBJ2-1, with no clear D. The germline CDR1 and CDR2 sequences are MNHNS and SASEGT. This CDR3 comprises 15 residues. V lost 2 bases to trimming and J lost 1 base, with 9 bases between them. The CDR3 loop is CASSELAESYNEQFF. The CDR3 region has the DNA TGTGCCAGCAGTGAATTGGCGGAATCCTACAATGAGCAGTTCTTC.

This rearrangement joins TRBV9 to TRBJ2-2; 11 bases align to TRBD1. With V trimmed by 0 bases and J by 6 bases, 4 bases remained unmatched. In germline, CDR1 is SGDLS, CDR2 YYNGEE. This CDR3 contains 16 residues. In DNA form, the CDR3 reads TGTGCCAGCAGCGTAGTGGACAGGGGGCTCGCCGGGGAGCTGTTTTTT. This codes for CASSVVDRGLAGELFF.

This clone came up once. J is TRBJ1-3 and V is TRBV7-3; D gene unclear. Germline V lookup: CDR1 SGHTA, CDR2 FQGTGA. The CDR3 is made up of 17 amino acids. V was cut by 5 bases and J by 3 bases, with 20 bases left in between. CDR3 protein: CASSRRPSTQSGNTIYF. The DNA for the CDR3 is TGTGCCAGCAGCCGCAGACCGTCTACTCAGAGTGGAAACACCATATATTTT.

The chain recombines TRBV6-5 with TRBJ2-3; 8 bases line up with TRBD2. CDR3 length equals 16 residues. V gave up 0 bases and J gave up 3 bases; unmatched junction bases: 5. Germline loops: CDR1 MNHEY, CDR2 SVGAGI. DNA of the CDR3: TGTGCCAGCAGTTACTCGCTAGCGGGCGCAACAGATACGCAGTATTTT. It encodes CASSYSLAGATDTQYF.

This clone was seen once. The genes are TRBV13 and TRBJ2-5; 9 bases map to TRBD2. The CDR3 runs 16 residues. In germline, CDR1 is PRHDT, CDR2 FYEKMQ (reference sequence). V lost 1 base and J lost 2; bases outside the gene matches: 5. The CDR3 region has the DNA TGTGCCAGCAGCTTAGATGCGGGAGGGCGGCAAGAGACCCAGTACTTC. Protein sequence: CASSLDAGGRQETQYF.

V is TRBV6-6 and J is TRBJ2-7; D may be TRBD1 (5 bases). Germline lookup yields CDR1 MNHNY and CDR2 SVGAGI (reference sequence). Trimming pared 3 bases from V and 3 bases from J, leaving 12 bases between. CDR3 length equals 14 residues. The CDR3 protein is CASSYSGRVYEQYF. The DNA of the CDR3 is TGTGCCAGCAGTTATTCTGGCAGGGTCTACGAGCAGTACTTC.

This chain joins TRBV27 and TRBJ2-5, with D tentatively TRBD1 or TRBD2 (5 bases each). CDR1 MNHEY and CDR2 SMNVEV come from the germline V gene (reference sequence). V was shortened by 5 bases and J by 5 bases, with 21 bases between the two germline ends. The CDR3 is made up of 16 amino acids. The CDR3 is CASSSLRDLGPETQYF. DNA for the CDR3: TGTGCCAGCAGTAGTCTCCGGGACCTCGGTCCGGAGACCCAGTACTTC.